This is a list of T cell receptor beta chains from one sample in a study of cytomegalovirus exposure and HLA in healthy donors. Sequencing was performed with immunoSEQ multiplex PCR; in TCRdb, only in-frame clones are kept and a portion is missing. The sample yields 110,000 or so clones, 88% seen once. Sequenced material: PBMCs. The receptors were sampled from a young woman in good health and CMV-seronegative. The CDR3 runs from the conserved cysteine through the conserved F or W. D genes are given only for firm matches. Clone size is shown for a subset of rows, as once, few, many or a class of expanded clone.

d_gene: .; v_gene: TRBV5-6; j_gene: TRBJ2-7; abundance: .; CDR3aa: CASSSGFYEQYF; CDR3nt: TGTGCCAGCAGCTCAGGGTTCTACGAGCAGTACTTC
d_gene: TRBD2; v_gene: TRBV27; j_gene: TRBJ2-1; abundance: .; CDR3aa: CASLNRLAGGPNEQFF; CDR3nt: TGTGCCAGCCTCAACCGACTAGCGGGAGGGCCCAATGAGCAGTTCTTC
d_gene: .; v_gene: TRBV9; j_gene: TRBJ1-4; abundance: .; CDR3aa: CASSRGNEKLFF; CDR3nt: TGTGCCAGCAGCCGGGGGAATGAAAAACTGTTTTTT
d_gene: .; v_gene: TRBV29-1; j_gene: TRBJ2-3; abundance: .; CDR3aa: CSAGEQAQYF; CDR3nt: TGCAGCGCCGGGGAGCAGGCGCAGTATTTT
d_gene: TRBD1; v_gene: TRBV29-1; j_gene: TRBJ1-1; abundance: .; CDR3aa: CSVNRGRGTEAFF; CDR3nt: TGCAGCGTCAACAGGGGGCGAGGAACTGAAGCTTTCTTT
d_gene: .; v_gene: TRBV19; j_gene: TRBJ1-1; abundance: once; CDR3aa: CASSWLQGMRDTEAFF; CDR3nt: TGTGCCAGTAGTTGGTTACAGGGAATGCGAGACACTGAAGCTTTCTTT
d_gene: .; v_gene: TRBV25-1; j_gene: TRBJ1-2; abundance: .; CDR3aa: CASSVTGNYGYTF; CDR3nt: TGTGCCAGCAGTGTTACAGGGAACTATGGCTACACCTTC
d_gene: .; v_gene: TRBV20-1; j_gene: TRBJ2-1; abundance: .; CDR3aa: CSAEAYNEQFF; CDR3nt: TGCAGTGCGGAGGCATACAATGAGCAGTTCTTC
d_gene: .; v_gene: TRBV9; j_gene: TRBJ2-4; abundance: .; CDR3aa: CASSVAGLSYIQYF; CDR3nt: TGTGCCAGCAGCGTAGCGGGGTTATCGTACATTCAGTACTTC
d_gene: TRBD1; v_gene: TRBV28; j_gene: TRBJ1-2; abundance: .; CDR3aa: CASSTRQGTSGGYTF; CDR3nt: TGTGCCAGCAGTACCCGACAGGGGACTTCAGGGGGCTACACCTTC
d_gene: TRBD2; v_gene: TRBV11-2; j_gene: TRBJ2-7; abundance: few; CDR3aa: CASSLGLADYEQYF; CDR3nt: TGTGCCAGCAGCTTAGGGCTAGCGGATTACGAGCAGTACTTC
d_gene: TRBD1; v_gene: TRBV7-3; j_gene: TRBJ2-7; abundance: few; CDR3aa: CASSYSGQGYEQYF; CDR3nt: TGTGCCAGCAGCTACTCCGGACAGGGCTACGAGCAGTACTTC
d_gene: .; v_gene: TRBV4-1; j_gene: TRBJ2-1; abundance: .; CDR3aa: CASSHPKGSHNEQFF; CDR3nt: TGCGCCAGCAGCCACCCTAAGGGGTCTCACAATGAGCAGTTCTTC
d_gene: TRBD2; v_gene: TRBV6-4; j_gene: TRBJ2-3; abundance: many; CDR3aa: CASSDVAGSTDTQYF; CDR3nt: TGTGCCAGCAGTGATGTAGCGGGGAGCACAGATACGCAGTATTTT
d_gene: TRBD2; v_gene: TRBV5-4; j_gene: TRBJ2-5; abundance: .; CDR3aa: CASSLGGTRLEETQYF; CDR3nt: TGTGCCAGCAGCTTGGGAGGGACTAGGCTAGAAGAGACCCAGTACTTC
d_gene: TRBD2; v_gene: TRBV6-1; j_gene: TRBJ2-1; abundance: .; CDR3aa: CASSGGTRRYNEQFF; CDR3nt: TGTGCCAGCAGTGGAGGGACTAGAAGATACAATGAGCAGTTCTTC
d_gene: TRBD1; v_gene: TRBV30; j_gene: TRBJ2-4; abundance: .; CDR3aa: CAWTDRVSIQYF; CDR3nt: TGTGCCTGGACCGACAGGGTTTCCATTCAGTACTTC
d_gene: .; v_gene: TRBV11-2; j_gene: TRBJ2-2; abundance: once; CDR3aa: CASSLDRPTGELFF; CDR3nt: TGTGCCAGCAGCCTCGACAGGCCCACCGGGGAGCTGTTTTTT